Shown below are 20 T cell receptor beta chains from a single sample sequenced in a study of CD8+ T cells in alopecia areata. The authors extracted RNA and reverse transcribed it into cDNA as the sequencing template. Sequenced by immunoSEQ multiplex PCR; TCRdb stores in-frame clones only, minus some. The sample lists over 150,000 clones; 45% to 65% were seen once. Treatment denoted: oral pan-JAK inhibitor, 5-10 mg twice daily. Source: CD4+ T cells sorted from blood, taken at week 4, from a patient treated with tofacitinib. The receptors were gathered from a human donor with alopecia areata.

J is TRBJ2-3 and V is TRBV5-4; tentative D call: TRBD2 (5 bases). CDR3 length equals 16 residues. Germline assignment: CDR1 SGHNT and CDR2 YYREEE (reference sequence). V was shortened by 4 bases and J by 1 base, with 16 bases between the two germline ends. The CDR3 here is CASSVTRAARTDTQYF. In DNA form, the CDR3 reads TGTGCCAGCAGCGTGACCAGAGCGGCACGCACAGATACGCAGTATTTT.

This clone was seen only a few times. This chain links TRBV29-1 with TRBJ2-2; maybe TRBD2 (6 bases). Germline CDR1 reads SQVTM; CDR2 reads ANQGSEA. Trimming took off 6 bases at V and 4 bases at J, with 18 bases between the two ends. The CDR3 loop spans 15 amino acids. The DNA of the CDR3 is TGCAGCGTACCGTCGCGGGGAGGTCCCACCGGGGAGCTGTTTTTT. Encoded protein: CSVPSRGGPTGELFF.

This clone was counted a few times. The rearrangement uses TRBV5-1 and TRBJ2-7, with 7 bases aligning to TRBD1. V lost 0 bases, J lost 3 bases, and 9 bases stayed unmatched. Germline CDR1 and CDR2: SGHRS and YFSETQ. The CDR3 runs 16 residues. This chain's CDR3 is CASSLDGNRGGYEQYF. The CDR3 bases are TGCGCCAGCAGCTTGGACGGGAACAGGGGTGGCTACGAGCAGTACTTC.

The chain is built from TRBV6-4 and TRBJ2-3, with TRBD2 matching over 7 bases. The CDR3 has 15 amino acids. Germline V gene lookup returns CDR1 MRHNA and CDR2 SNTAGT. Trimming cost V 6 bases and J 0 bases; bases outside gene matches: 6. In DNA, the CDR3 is TGTGCCAGCAGCCTTAGCGGGCTGAGCACAGATACGCAGTATTTT. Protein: CASSLSGLSTDTQYF.

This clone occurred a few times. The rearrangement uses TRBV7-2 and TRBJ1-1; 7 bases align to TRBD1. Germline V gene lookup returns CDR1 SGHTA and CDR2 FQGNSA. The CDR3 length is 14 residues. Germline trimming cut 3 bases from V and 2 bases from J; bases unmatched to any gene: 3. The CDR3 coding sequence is TGTGCCAGCAGCTTCGGACAGGTTAACACTGAAGCTTTCTTT. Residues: CASSFGQVNTEAFF.

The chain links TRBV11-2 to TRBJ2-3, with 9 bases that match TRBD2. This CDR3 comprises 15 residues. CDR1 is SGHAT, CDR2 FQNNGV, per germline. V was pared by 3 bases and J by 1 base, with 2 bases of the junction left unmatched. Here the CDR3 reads CASSFIAGGTDTQYF. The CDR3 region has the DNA TGTGCCAGCAGCTTCATAGCGGGAGGCACAGATACGCAGTATTTT.

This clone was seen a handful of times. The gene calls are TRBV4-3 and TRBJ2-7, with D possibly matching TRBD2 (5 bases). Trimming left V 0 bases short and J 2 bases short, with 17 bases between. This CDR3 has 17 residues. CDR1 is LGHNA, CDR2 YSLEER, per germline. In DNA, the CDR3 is TGCGCCAGCAGCCAAGAAGTTAGGGCGGGCAATACCTACGAGCAGTACTTC. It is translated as CASSQEVRAGNTYEQYF.

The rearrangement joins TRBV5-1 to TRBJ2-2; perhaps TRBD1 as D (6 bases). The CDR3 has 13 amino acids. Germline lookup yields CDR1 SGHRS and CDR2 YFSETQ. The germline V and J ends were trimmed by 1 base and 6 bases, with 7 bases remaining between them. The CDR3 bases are TGCGCCAGCAGCTTGAAGGGGGCCGGGGAGCTGTTTTTT. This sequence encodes CASSLKGAGELFF.

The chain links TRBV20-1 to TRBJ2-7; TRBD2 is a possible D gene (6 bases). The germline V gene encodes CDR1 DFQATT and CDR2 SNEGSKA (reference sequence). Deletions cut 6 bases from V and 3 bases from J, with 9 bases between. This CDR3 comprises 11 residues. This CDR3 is CSAGTHYEQYF. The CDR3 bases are TGCAGTGCGGGGACTCACTACGAGCAGTACTTC.

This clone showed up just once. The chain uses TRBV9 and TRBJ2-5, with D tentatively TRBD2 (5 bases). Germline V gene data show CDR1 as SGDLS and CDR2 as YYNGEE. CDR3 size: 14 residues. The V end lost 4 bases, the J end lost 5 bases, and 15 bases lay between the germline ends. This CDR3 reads CASSLLPGGETQYF. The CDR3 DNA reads TGTGCCAGCAGCCTCCTGCCTGGCGGGGAGACCCAGTACTTC.

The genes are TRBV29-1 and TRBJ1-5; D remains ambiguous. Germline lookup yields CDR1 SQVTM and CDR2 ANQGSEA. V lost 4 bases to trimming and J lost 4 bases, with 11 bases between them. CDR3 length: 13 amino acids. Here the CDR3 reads CSVGSGPNQPQHF. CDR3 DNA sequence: TGCAGCGTTGGAAGTGGCCCTAATCAGCCCCAGCATTTT.

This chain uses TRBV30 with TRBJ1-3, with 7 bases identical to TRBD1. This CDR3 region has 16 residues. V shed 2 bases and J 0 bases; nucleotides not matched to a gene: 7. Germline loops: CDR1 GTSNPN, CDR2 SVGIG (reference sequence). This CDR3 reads CAWSTGQRSSGNTIYF. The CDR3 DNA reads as TGTGCCTGGAGTACGGGACAGCGGAGCTCTGGAAACACCATATATTTT. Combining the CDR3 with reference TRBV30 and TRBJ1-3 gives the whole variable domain SQTIHQWPATLVQPVGSPLSLECTVEGTSNPNLYWYRQAAGRGLQLLFYSVGIGQISSEVPQNLSASRPQDRQFILSSKKLLLSDSGFYLCAWSTGQRSSGNTIYFGEGSWLTVV.

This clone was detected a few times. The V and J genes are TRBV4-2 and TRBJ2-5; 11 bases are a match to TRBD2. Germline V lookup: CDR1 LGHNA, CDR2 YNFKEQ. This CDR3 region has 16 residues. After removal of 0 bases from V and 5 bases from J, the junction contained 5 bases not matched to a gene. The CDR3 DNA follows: TGTGCCAGCAGCCAAGAAGGTAGCGGGAGGGTGGAGACCCAGTACTTC. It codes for CASSQEGSGRVETQYF.

For the CDR3, the DNA is TGTGCCAGCAGCCTCGGGACACTTTATGGCTACACCTTC. This sequence encodes CASSLGTLYGYTF. The genes are TRBV7-2 and TRBJ1-2; perhaps TRBD1 as D (6 bases). The CDR3 covers 13 residues. Germline V gene lookup returns CDR1 SGHTA and CDR2 FQGNSA. Trimming shortened V by 5 bases and J by 5 bases, and 12 bases separated the two germline ends.

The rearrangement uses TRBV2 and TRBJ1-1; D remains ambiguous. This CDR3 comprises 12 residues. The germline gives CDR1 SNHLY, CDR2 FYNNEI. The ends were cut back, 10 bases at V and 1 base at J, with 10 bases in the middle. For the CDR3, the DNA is TGTGCCACCCACAAGGCGAACACTGAAGCTTTCTTT. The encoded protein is CATHKANTEAFF.

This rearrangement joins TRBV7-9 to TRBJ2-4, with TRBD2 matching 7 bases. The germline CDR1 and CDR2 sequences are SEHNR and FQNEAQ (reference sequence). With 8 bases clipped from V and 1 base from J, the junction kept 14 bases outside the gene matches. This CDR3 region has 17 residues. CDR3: CASPLGREPFAKNIQYF. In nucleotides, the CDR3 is TGTGCCAGCCCTCTGGGGAGGGAACCTTTTGCCAAAAACATTCAGTACTTC.

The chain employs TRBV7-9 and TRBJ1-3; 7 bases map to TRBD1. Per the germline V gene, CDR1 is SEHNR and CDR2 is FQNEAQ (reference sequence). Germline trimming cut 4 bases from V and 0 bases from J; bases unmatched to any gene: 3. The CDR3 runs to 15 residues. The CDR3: CASSYNRGSGNTIYF. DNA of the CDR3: TGTGCCAGCAGCTACAACAGGGGCTCTGGAAACACCATATATTTT.

The CDR3 nucleotides are TGTGCCTGGAGTCCCTCGTCCAGGACCCTCACAGATACGCAGTATTTT. Amino acids: CAWSPSSRTLTDTQYF. V gene TRBV30 combines with J gene TRBJ2-3, with unresolved D. Germline V gene sequence: CDR1 GTSNPN, CDR2 SVGIG (reference sequence). The CDR3 is 16 amino acids. V dropped 2 bases and J dropped 2 bases, with 17 bases sitting between them.

Here the CDR3 reads CAWSVRGRVGNTIYF. For the CDR3, the DNA is TGTGCCTGGAGTGTACGGGGGAGGGTCGGAAACACCATATATTTT. This sequence joins TRBV30 and TRBJ1-3; D may be TRBD1 (5 bases). Trimming took 0 bases from V and 4 from J, leaving 13 bases between them. Germline V gives CDR1 GTSNPN, CDR2 SVGIG (reference sequence). The CDR3 length is 15 residues.

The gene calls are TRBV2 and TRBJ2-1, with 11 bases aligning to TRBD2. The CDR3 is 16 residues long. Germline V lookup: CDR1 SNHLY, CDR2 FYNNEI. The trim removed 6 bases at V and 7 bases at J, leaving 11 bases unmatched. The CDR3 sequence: CASRPQLAGVWNEQFF. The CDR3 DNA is TGTGCCAGCAGACCACAACTAGCGGGAGTTTGGAATGAGCAGTTCTTC.